By sample fraction, the clone carrying this T cell receptor (beta chain) is large. The antigen is unknown. This sample stems from a study of T cell repertoires in aging, cancer and after chemotherapy. The overall study: The whole study produced a dataset of roughly 8.8 million TCR reads.

Rearranged V-D-J TRB sequences were amplified with a mixed TRB-A/B primer pool. TCRdb ran MiXCR on the multiplex PCR reads and lists one entry per CDR3 protein. The repertoire holds about 540 distinct CDR3 sequences, less than 25% seen once, with about 74% in the top ten. Overall study findings and caveats: In hematological cancer patients, infiltrated lymphoid organs may have impaired thymic emigration or peripheral T cell expansion.

The template was genomic DNA from peripheral blood, not RNA. This CDR3 has 19 residues. V shed 5 bases, J shed 0 bases, and the junction held 14 bases outside the gene matches. Germline CDR1 is MNHEY and CDR2 is SMNVEV (reference sequence). The sequence derives from a human donor with a blood cancer. This chain joins TRBV27 and TRBJ2-1; 9 bases fit TRBD2. The source material was blood. The CDR3 DNA reads as TGTGCCAGCAGTCCTAGCGGGATACGCCCCCTAAGCTCCTACAATGAGCAGTTCTTC. As protein: CASSPSGIRPLSSYNEQFF.